The clone carrying this TCR beta chain was observed many times. Its antigen is still unknown. The sample comes from a study of molecular identifiers for immune sequencing clone quantification. CDR1 is SGDLS, CDR2 YYNGEE, per germline. The CDR3 extends over 13 amino acids. The ends were cut back, 4 bases at V and 4 bases at J, with 10 bases in the middle. General study results and limits: Clone sizes that are highly expanded could be underestimated when identical TCR molecules share a barcode.

One entry per CDR3 protein results from TCRdb running MiXCR on the PCR reads. The sample holds some 94,000 distinct CDR3 sequences; more than 20% are singletons and the top ten take 0.75% to 0.9%. Researchers sorted naive CD8 T cells as cells that were CD8+CD4-CCR7+CD45RA+. The chain combines TRBV9 with TRBJ2-3, with D unresolved. This clonotype originated in a human donor in good health. Some libraries in this study had Jurkat cell RNA spiked in. Sequencing used naive CD8+ T cells from blood, with Jurkat cell RNA spiked in. Described subset: FACS-sorted CD8+CD4-CCR7+CD45RA+ naive T cells. The CDR3 is CASSPYMADTQYF. The DNA of the CDR3 is TGTGCCAGCAGCCCCTATATGGCAGATACGCAGTATTTT.